This T cell receptor beta chain was captured in a study of blood T cell repertoires in COVID-19 (dated by TCRdb to about 2020). Turning to the overall study: The collaborator samples originated in the United States, Italy and Spain and spanned the acute and convalescent phases of COVID-19. The prospective study material was composed of cDNA or gDNA derived from T cells, B-cell-depleted T cells, or PBMCs. Subjects who had been exposed to COVID-19, were actively infected with it, or had recovered from it provided the deeply sampled blood TCRbeta repertoires that made up the dataset. The repertoires were made available in a free public database intended to serve as a resource for research on the immune response to SARS-CoV-2. The samples were drawn from two sources: the first 160 participants of the ongoing ImmuneRACE study, and 1,254 subjects contributed by 6 global collaborators. A de-identified subject ID, COVID-19 status, age in years and sex were almost always included in the sample metadata. Where available, HLA class I and class II types were obtained from metadata supplied by the sample provider rather than from assay-based typing.

The immunoSEQ Assay, a bias-controlled multiplex PCR, was used to amplify TCRbeta CDR3 regions from genomic DNA. Under the source paper's analysis protocol: The number of nucleated cells in each sample was estimated by amplification of reference gene primers within the assay. To quantify the absolute abundance of each unique TCRbeta CDR3 rearrangement, sequence reads were collapsed and filtered. For each sample, productive Simpson clonality was calculated as the square root of Simpson's diversity index across productive rearrangements. TCRdb obtained this table from immuneACCESS and retained in-frame rearrangements with V and J assigned. These tables miss some clones; where compared with another copy, unresolved V genes account for less than half of the shortfall, and the remainder is unexplained. V and J calls and clone size come straight from that table; D and trimming were deduced from the DNA. The sample includes 100,000 to 150,000 clones, with around four fifths observed a single time. The ten largest make up around 25% of the sample.

The paper as a whole reports these results and caveats: The amount of clinical and demographic metadata varied by source and participant and was provided uncurated.

Collaborating institutions collected whole blood in K2EDTA tubes following their own protocols. Collaborator samples were shipped for TCRbeta analysis as frozen whole blood, isolated PBMCs, or DNA extracted from either sample type. In regard to this clone: Its antigen is not yet known. One end of the junction fails to match germline, which may point to a read error.

From the cysteine through the phenylalanine, the CDR3 covers 12 amino acids. Only the CDR3 DNA stays, 36 bases, in frame from base 1. The chain uses TRBV12-3 or TRBV12-4 and TRBJ2-7; 9 junctional bases match TRBD2. The sequence was collected from a human donor in a cohort sampled during active COVID-19. Specimen: peripheral blood. Here the CDR3 is given as CASSPGLAPPNF. Here is the DNA: TGTGCCAGCAGCCCTGGACTAGCGCCACCCAACTTC.